Described below is a single TCR beta chain sequence and its context. These data are taken from a study of monozygotic twins with inflammatory bowel disease. With the 5' RACE reads reprocessed, TCRdb shows one record per CDR3 protein and no DNA. Its clone listing holds approximately 380,000 distinct CDR3 sequences. The TCR originated in a human donor with ulcerative colitis or Crohn's disease, or a healthy co-twin of an affected twin (not recorded which). The sample taken for sequencing was blood.

CDR3 sequence reads: CASSLTVGFSYEQYF. J is TRBJ2-7 and V is TRBV7-3. The CDR3 consists of 15 residues. Germline V lookup: CDR1 SGHTA, CDR2 FQGTGA.